What follows are 23 T cell receptor beta chains derived from one specimen sequenced in a study of shared clonotypes between healthy human individuals. Naive CD8 cells comprised CD45RO-negative, CCR7-positively selected cells, excluding terminally differentiated effector memory CD45RA+ cells. Produced via immunoSEQ multiplex PCR; TCRdb's table is partial and in-frame only. The sample holds roughly 2.1 million clones, about 92% seen once. Sequencing input: naive CD8+ T cells from PBMCs. The receptors here all came from a man younger than 30 in good health. Some clones in this sample may be carry-over from other donors' samples.

The CDR3 loop is CASSLDQITVNQPQHF. CDR3 nucleotides: TGTGCCAGCAGCTTAGACCAAATAACAGTCAATCAGCCCCAGCATTTT. J is TRBJ1-5 and V is TRBV7-8; D gene uncertain. Germline CDR1 reads SGHVS; CDR2 reads FQNEAQ. This CDR3 has 16 residues. Trimming cost V 1 base and J 3 bases, with 13 bases left between them.

The V and J genes are TRBV5-1 and TRBJ2-1; D not resolved. The CDR3 covers 16 residues. In germline, CDR1 is SGHRS, CDR2 YFSETQ. The germline V and J ends were trimmed by 0 bases and 0 bases, with 10 bases remaining between them. The CDR3 is CASSLAGGLSYNEQFF. The CDR3 coding sequence is TGCGCCAGCAGCTTGGCCGGCGGCCTCTCCTACAATGAGCAGTTCTTC.

This chain uses TRBV4-3 with TRBJ2-1; 9 nucleotides align to TRBD2. The CDR3 spans 13 residues. The ends lost 1 base at V and 13 bases at J; junction bases unmatched: 5. The germline V gene encodes CDR1 LGHNA and CDR2 YSLEER. The CDR3 reads CASSQGSGSSQFF. The CDR3 DNA follows: TGCGCCAGCAGCCAAGGTAGCGGGAGTAGTCAGTTCTTC.

The CDR3 here is CASSLLADRRQPQHF. The CDR3 bases are TGTGCCAGCAGTTTATTGGCGGATCGTCGTCAGCCCCAGCATTTT. The chain has TRBV28 and TRBJ1-5, with D hard to call. Germline V gene lookup returns CDR1 MDHEN and CDR2 SYDVKM. The V end was cut by 1 base, the J end by 6 bases, with 13 bases between. This CDR3 is 15 amino acids long.

The chain has TRBV27 and TRBJ2-7; TRBD2 matches at 7 bases. Germline assignment: CDR1 MNHEY and CDR2 SMNVEV (reference sequence). V shed 3 bases and J 5 bases; nucleotides not matched to a gene: 4. The CDR3 has 13 residues. CDR3 DNA: TGTGCCAGCAGTTTTTCGGGAGGCGACGAGCAGTACTTC. Amino acids: CASSFSGGDEQYF.

This chain links TRBV4-1 with TRBJ2-1; TRBD1 agrees at 10 bases. The V segment lost 4 bases and the J segment 4 bases; nucleotides outside the gene matches: 4. The germline V gene encodes CDR1 MGHRA and CDR2 YSYEKL. The CDR3 totals 15 residues. Here the CDR3 reads CASSPGQGRYNEQFF. CDR3 DNA: TGCGCCAGCAGCCCGGGACAGGGGAGATACAATGAGCAGTTCTTC.

This rearrangement joins TRBV6-4 to TRBJ2-1; D perhaps matches TRBD1 (5 bases). V was clipped by 0 bases and J by 9 bases, with 12 bases between them. Germline V lookup: CDR1 MRHNA, CDR2 SNTAGT. The CDR3 has 14 residues. The CDR3 loop reads CASSDSGTGIEQFF. The CDR3 DNA sequence: TGTGCCAGCAGTGACTCGGGAACAGGCATTGAGCAGTTCTTC.

The V and J genes are TRBV9 and TRBJ2-1, with D maybe TRBD2 (6 bases). The CDR3 totals 15 residues. Germline values: CDR1 SGDLS, CDR2 YYNGEE. Trimming left V 3 bases short and J 3 bases short, with 13 bases between. DNA for the CDR3: TGTGCCAGCAGCGCCACCCTGGAGGGCTACAATGAGCAGTTCTTC. Encoded protein: CASSATLEGYNEQFF.

This chain links TRBV15 with TRBJ2-1; D might be TRBD2 (6 bases). The germline gives CDR1 LNHNV, CDR2 YYDKDF (reference sequence). This CDR3 spans 15 amino acids. Trimming left V 3 bases short and J 2 bases short, with 11 bases between. The CDR3 spells CATSSLIAAYNEQFF. CDR3 nucleotide sequence: TGTGCCACCAGCAGTTTGATAGCGGCCTACAATGAGCAGTTCTTC.

The chain is built from TRBV18 and TRBJ1-1; TRBD1 aligns across 11 bases. This CDR3 has 14 residues. V lost 4 bases and J lost 6; bases outside the gene matches: 4. Germline loops: CDR1 KGHSH, CDR2 LQKENI. CDR3 sequence: CASSLGQGDAEAFF. The CDR3 DNA sequence: TGTGCCAGCTCACTGGGACAGGGGGACGCTGAAGCTTTCTTT. Together with reference TRBV18 and TRBJ1-1, the CDR3 gives the full variable domain: NAGVMQNPRHLVRRRGQEARLRCSPMKGHSHVYWYRQLPEEGLKFMVYLQKENIIDESGMPKERFSAEFPKEGPSILRIQQVVRGDSAAYFCASSLGQGDAEAFFGQGTRLTVV.

This chain links TRBV9 with TRBJ2-7, with 7 bases aligning to TRBD2. Unmatched junction bases numbered 8, after V lost 3 bases and J lost 5 bases. The CDR3 has 14 amino acids. CDR1 and CDR2 (germline): SGDLS, YYNGEE. CDR3 amino acids: CASSATRLAHEQYF. Written as DNA, the CDR3 is TGTGCCAGCAGCGCAACCCGACTAGCTCACGAGCAGTACTTC. The variable domain in full, with the rest retrieved from reference TRBV9 and TRBJ2-7, is DSGVTQTPKHLITATGQRVTLRCSPRSGDLSVYWYQQSLDQGLQFLIQYYNGEERAKGNILERFSAQQFPDLHSELNLSSLELGDSALYFCASSATRLAHEQYFGPGTRLTVT.

The chain links TRBV27 to TRBJ2-1; 10 nucleotides line up with TRBD1. The germline V gene has CDR1 MNHEY and CDR2 SMNVEV (reference sequence). This CDR3 has 15 residues. V gave up 5 bases and J gave up 5 bases; unmatched junction bases: 6. Here the CDR3 DNA reads TGTGCCAGCAGTCCCACCGGGACAGGGGACAATGAGCAGTTCTTC. As protein: CASSPTGTGDNEQFF.

This rearrangement joins TRBV29-1 to TRBJ2-7; D possibly uses TRBD1 or TRBD2 (7 bases each). The germline V gene has CDR1 SQVTM and CDR2 ANQGSEA. Trimming cost V 4 bases and J 6 bases, with 10 bases left between them. This CDR3 has 11 residues. As DNA, the CDR3 is TGCAGCGTTGGCAGGGGGGGCGAGCAGTACTTC. Encoded protein: CSVGRGGEQYF.

This clone has just one count. The V gene is TRBV5-4, the J gene TRBJ1-3, with unresolved D. The CDR3 sequence is 17 residues long. CDR1 is SGHNT, CDR2 YYREEE, per germline (reference sequence). Trimming stripped 0 bases from V and 0 bases from J, with 13 bases between. CDR3 loop: CASSLDGSITSGNTIYF. The CDR3 region has the DNA TGTGCCAGCAGCTTGGACGGGTCAATAACCTCTGGAAACACCATATATTTT.

The chain has TRBV2 and TRBJ2-1; 15 bases are a match to TRBD2. CDR1 is SNHLY and CDR2 is FYNNEI in the germline V gene. V lost 5 bases to trimming and J lost 0 bases; unmatched junction nucleotides: 5. This CDR3 comprises 18 residues. CDR3 region: CASSTGTSGRSSYNEQFF. The CDR3 coding sequence is TGTGCCAGCAGTACCGGGACTAGCGGGAGGAGCTCCTACAATGAGCAGTTCTTC.

Remarks on this clone: Other DNA sequences in the same sample also yield this CDR3. The chain is built from TRBV30 and TRBJ1-1, with D hard to call. CDR1 is GTSNPN, CDR2 SVGIG, per germline (reference sequence). This CDR3 has 12 residues. V gave up 0 bases and J gave up 8 bases, with 10 bases separating them. CDR3 nucleotide sequence: TGTGCCTGGAGTGTACTGGGAGGGGAAGCTTTCTTT. It specifies CAWSVLGGEAFF.

The gene calls are TRBV9 and TRBJ2-3; weak D call: TRBD1 (5 bases). Germline V gene lookup returns CDR1 SGDLS and CDR2 YYNGEE. The germline V and J ends were trimmed by 0 bases and 11 bases, with 16 bases remaining between them. The CDR3 is 14 amino acids. In DNA form, the CDR3 reads TGTGCCAGCAGCGTAGGGGGCCTTCCGACGGGGCAGTATTTT. This translates into CASSVGGLPTGQYF.

The chain employs TRBV7-9 and TRBJ2-1, with 9 bases fitting TRBD2. Germline V gene data show CDR1 as SEHNR and CDR2 as FQNEAQ (reference sequence). The CDR3 is made up of 13 amino acids. J lost 9 bases, V lost 1 base, and 1 base had no gene match. CDR3 amino acids: CASSLERGAEQFF. Written as DNA, the CDR3 is TGTGCCAGCAGCTTAGAGCGGGGGGCTGAGCAGTTCTTC.

The chain carries TRBV5-1 and TRBJ1-2; D gene uncertain. The CDR3 contains 16 residues. Germline V CDR1 and CDR2: SGHRS, YFSETQ. Trimming removed 0 bases at V and 0 bases at J, with 12 bases between. The CDR3 DNA reads TGCGCCAGCAGCTTGGCCTCGGTCTCAACTAACTATGGCTACACCTTC. It is translated as CASSLASVSTNYGYTF.

The chain joins TRBV9 to TRBJ2-5, with a possible D match to TRBD1 (5 bases). Germline loops: CDR1 SGDLS, CDR2 YYNGEE. The CDR3 totals 15 residues. Deletions cut 0 bases from V and 1 base from J, with 10 bases between. In DNA, the CDR3 is TGTGCCAGCAGCGTAGAACAGGCCCCCCAAGAGACCCAGTACTTC. It yields the protein CASSVEQAPQETQYF.

Remarks on this clone: The sample contains more than one DNA sequence encoding this CDR3. The chain has TRBV6-1 and TRBJ1-1, with 7 bases that match TRBD1. V gave up 6 bases and J gave up 4 bases; unmatched junction bases: 5. The CDR3 totals 13 residues. The germline CDR1 and CDR2 sequences are MNHNS and SASEGT. CDR3 loop: CASRATGITEAFF. The CDR3 nucleotides read TGTGCCAGCAGGGCGACAGGGATCACTGAAGCTTTCTTT.

V is TRBV4-2 and J is TRBJ2-1; 8 bases are shared with TRBD2. Germline V gene data show CDR1 as LGHNA and CDR2 as YNFKEQ. CDR3 length equals 16 residues. Unmatched junction bases numbered 4, after V lost 0 bases and J lost 3 bases. The chain's CDR3 is CASSQEKAGVYNEQFF. CDR3 bases: TGTGCCAGCAGCCAAGAAAAAGCGGGAGTCTACAATGAGCAGTTCTTC.

The V gene is TRBV4-3, the J gene TRBJ2-7; maybe TRBD1 (6 bases). CDR3 size: 14 residues. Germline assignment: CDR1 LGHNA and CDR2 YSLEER. The V and J ends lost 1 base and 2 bases respectively, with 9 bases between them. The CDR3 DNA follows: TGCGCCAGCAGCCAAGGGACAGACGCCTACGAGCAGTACTTC. It codes for CASSQGTDAYEQYF.